This TCR beta chain was recovered during a study of blood T cell repertoires in COVID-19. Per germline, CDR1 SGHAT and CDR2 FQNNGV. The junction had 12 bases not matched to a gene; V was cut back by 7 bases and J by 5 bases. The CDR3 has 15 amino acids. Per the original data handling: The assay estimated nucleated cells by amplifying reference gene primers. Sequencing used immunoSEQ multiplex PCR; TCRdb keeps in-frame clones, though not all of them. The V and J calls and clone size are taken from that table; D and trimming were inferred from the DNA. Of approximately 160,000 clones listed, about four fifths are singletons.

V is TRBV11-2 and J is TRBJ2-7; 9 bases agree with TRBD1. The sequence was obtained from a man in his 60s with active or convalescent COVID-19. Sequencing was carried out using peripheral blood. CDR3 bases: TGTGCCAGCAACCAGGCCGGGACAGGGTACAACGAGCAGTACTTC. Translation: CASNQAGTGYNEQYF.